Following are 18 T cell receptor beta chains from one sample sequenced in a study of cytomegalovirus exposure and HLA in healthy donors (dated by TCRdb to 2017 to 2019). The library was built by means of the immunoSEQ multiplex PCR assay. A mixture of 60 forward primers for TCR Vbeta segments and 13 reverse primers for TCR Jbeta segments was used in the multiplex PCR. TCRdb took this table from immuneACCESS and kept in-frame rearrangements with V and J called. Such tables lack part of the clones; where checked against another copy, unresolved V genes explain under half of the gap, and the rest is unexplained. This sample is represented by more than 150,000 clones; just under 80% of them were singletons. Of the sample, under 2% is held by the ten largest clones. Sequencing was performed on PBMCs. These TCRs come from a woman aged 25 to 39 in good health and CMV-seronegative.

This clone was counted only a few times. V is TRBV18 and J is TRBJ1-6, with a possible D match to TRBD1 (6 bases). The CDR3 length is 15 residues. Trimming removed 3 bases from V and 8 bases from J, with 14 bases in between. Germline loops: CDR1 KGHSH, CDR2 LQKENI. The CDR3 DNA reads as TGTGCCAGCTCACCTACAACAGGGTACGATTCACCCCTCCACTTT. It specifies CASSPTTGYDSPLHF.

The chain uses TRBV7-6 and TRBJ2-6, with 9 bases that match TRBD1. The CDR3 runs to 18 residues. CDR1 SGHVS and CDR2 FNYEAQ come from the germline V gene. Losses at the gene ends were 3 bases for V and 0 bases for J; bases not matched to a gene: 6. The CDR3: CASSLSKDRGSGANVLTF. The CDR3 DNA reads TGTGCCAGCAGCTTGTCCAAGGACAGGGGCTCTGGGGCCAACGTCCTGACTTTC.

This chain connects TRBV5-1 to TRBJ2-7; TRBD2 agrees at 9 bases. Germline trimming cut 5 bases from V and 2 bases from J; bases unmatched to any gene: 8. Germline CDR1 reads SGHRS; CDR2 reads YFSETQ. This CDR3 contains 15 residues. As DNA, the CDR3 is TGCGCCAGCAGTTATACTAGCGGGCCAACCTACGAGCAGTACTTC. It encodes CASSYTSGPTYEQYF. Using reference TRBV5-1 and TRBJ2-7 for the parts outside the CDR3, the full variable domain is KAGVTQTPRYLIKTRGQQVTLSCSPISGHRSVSWYQQTPGQGLQFLFEYFSETQRNKGNFPGRFSGRQFSNSRSEMNVSTLELGDSALYLCASSYTSGPTYEQYFGPGTRLTVT.

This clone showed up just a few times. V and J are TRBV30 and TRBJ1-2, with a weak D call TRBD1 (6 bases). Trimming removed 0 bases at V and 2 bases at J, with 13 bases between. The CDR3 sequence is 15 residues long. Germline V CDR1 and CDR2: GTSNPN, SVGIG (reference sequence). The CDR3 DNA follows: TGTGCCTGGAGTGTACAACAGGGTCTAAACTATGGCTACACCTTC. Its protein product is CAWSVQQGLNYGYTF.

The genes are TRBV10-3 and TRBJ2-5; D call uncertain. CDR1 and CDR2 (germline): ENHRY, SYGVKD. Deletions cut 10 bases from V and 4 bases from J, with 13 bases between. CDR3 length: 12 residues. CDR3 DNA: TGTGCCACCCCCGCCGAGAGAGAGACCCAGTACTTC. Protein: CATPAERETQYF.

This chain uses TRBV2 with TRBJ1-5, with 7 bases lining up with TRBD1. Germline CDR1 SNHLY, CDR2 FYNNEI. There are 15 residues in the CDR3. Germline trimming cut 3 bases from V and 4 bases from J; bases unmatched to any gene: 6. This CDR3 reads CASSDQTGINQPQHF. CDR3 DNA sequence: TGTGCCAGCAGTGATCAGACAGGGATAAATCAGCCCCAGCATTTT.

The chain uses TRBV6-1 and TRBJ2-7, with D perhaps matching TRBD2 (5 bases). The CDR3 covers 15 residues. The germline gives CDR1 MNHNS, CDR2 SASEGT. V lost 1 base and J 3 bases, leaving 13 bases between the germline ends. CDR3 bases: TGTGCCAGCAGTGAAGGGGTAGGGAGCTTCTACGAGCAGTACTTC. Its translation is CASSEGVGSFYEQYF.

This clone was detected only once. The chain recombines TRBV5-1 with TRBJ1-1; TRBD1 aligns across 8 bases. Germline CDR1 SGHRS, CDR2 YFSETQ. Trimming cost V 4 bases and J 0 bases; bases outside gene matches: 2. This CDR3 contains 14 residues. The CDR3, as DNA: TGCGCCAGCAGCCTGACAGGGGTGAACACTGAAGCTTTCTTT. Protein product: CASSLTGVNTEAFF. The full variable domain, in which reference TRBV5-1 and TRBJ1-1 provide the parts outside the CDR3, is KAGVTQTPRYLIKTRGQQVTLSCSPISGHRSVSWYQQTPGQGLQFLFEYFSETQRNKGNFPGRFSGRQFSNSRSEMNVSTLELGDSALYLCASSLTGVNTEAFFGQGTRLTVV.

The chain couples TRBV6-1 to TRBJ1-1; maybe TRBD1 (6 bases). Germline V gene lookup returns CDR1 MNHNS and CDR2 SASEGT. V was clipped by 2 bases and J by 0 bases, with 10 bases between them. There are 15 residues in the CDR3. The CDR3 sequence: CASSELGQMNTEAFF. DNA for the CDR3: TGTGCCAGCAGTGAACTAGGACAGATGAACACTGAAGCTTTCTTT.

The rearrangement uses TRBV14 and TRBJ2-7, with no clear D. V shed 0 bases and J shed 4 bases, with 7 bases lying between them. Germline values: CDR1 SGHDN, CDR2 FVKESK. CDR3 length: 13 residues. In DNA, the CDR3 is TGTGCCAGCAGCCAAGATACAGAATACGAGCAGTACTTC. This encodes CASSQDTEYEQYF.

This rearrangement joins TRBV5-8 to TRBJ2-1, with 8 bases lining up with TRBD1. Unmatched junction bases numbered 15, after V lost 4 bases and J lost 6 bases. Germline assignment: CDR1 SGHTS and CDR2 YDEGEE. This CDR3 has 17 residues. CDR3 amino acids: CASSPRWGQAVGNEQFF. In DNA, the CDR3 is TGTGCCAGCAGCCCCAGGTGGGGACAGGCTGTGGGCAATGAGCAGTTCTTC.

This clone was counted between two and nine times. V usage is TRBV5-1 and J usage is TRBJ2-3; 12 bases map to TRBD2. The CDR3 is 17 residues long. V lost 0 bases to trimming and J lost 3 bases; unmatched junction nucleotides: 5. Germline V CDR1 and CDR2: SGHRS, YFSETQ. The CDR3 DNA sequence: TGCGCCAGCAGCTTGGCTAGCGGGGGGGCAAGTACAGATACGCAGTATTTT. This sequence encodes CASSLASGGASTDTQYF. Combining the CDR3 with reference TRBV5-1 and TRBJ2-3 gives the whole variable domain KAGVTQTPRYLIKTRGQQVTLSCSPISGHRSVSWYQQTPGQGLQFLFEYFSETQRNKGNFPGRFSGRQFSNSRSEMNVSTLELGDSALYLCASSLASGGASTDTQYFGPGTRLTVL.

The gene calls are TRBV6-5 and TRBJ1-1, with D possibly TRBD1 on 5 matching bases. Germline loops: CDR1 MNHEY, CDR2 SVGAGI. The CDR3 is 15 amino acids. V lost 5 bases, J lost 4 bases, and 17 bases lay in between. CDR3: CASSRQPQLGTEAFF. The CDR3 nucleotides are TGTGCCAGCAGTCGACAGCCTCAACTGGGCACTGAAGCTTTCTTT.

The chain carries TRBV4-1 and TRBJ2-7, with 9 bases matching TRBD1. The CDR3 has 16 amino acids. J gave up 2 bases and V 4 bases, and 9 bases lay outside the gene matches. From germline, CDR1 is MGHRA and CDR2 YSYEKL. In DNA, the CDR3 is TGCGCCAGCAGCCTATCACCGGGACAGGGAACCTACGAGCAGTACTTC. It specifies CASSLSPGQGTYEQYF.

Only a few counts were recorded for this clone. For the CDR3, the DNA is TGTGCCAGCAGGTTCACAGGGGCCAACGTCCTGACTTTC. Protein: CASRFTGANVLTF. This rearrangement joins TRBV13 to TRBJ2-6; D is unclear. V was cut by 6 bases and J by 4 bases, with 7 bases left in between. CDR1 PRHDT and CDR2 FYEKMQ come from the germline V gene (reference sequence). This CDR3 comprises 13 residues.

CDR3: CASSERRQGAHEQYF. The CDR3, as DNA: TGTGCCAGCAGTGAACGGAGACAGGGCGCCCACGAGCAGTACTTC. The chain couples TRBV2 to TRBJ2-7; 7 bases match TRBD1. V shed 2 bases and J 5 bases; nucleotides not matched to a gene: 9. The germline V gene encodes CDR1 SNHLY and CDR2 FYNNEI. This CDR3 is 15 amino acids long.

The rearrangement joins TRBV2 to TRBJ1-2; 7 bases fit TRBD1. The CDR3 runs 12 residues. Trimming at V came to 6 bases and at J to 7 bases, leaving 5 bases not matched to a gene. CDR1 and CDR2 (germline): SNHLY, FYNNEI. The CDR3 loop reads CASSVTGSGYTF. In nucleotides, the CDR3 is TGTGCCAGCAGCGTGACAGGGAGTGGCTACACCTTC.

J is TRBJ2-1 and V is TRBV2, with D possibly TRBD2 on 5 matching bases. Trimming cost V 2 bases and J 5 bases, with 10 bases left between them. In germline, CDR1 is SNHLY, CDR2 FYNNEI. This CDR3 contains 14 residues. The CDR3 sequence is CASSERARDNEQFF. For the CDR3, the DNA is TGTGCCAGCAGTGAACGGGCGCGGGACAATGAGCAGTTCTTC. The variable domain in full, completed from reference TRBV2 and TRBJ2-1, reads EPEVTQTPSHQVTQMGQEVILRCVPISNHLYFYWYRQILGQKVEFLVSFYNNEISEKSEIFDDQFSVERPDGSNFTLKIRSTKLEDSAMYFCASSERARDNEQFFGPGTRLTVL.